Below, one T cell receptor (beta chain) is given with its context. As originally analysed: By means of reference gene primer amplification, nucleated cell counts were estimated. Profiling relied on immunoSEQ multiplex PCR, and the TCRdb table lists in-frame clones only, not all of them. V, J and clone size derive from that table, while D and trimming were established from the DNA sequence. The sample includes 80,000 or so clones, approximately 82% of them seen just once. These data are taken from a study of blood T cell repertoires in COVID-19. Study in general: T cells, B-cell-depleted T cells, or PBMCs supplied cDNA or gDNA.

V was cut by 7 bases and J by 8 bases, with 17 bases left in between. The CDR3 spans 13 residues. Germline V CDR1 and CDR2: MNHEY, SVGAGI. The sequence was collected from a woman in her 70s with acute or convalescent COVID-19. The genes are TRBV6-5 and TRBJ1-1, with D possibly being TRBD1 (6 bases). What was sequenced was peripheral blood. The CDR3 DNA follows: TGTGCCAGCACCCTAGTGGGGGGGGCGGAAGCTTTCTTT. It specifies CASTLVGGAEAFF.